This TCR beta chain was sequenced during a study of cytomegalovirus exposure and HLA in healthy donors. Details on this clone: Its antigen is as yet unknown.

Overall study findings and caveats: A highly shared variant cluster was judged a likely technical artifact.

It was healthy bone marrow donors who served as donors. With 60 Vbeta and 13 Jbeta primers, the PCR was carried out. Method: immunoSEQ multiplex PCR; TCRdb's copy keeps in-frame clones and lacks some. The data show approximately 140,000 clones, more than 60% seen once. Material for sequencing was PBMCs. This TCR was sampled from a middle-aged man in good health and CMV-seropositive.

The CDR3 here is CASSLGPAGADGYTF. Here the CDR3 DNA reads TGTGCCAGCAGCTTAGGCCCCGCGGGGGCGGATGGCTACACCTTC. V and J are TRBV13 and TRBJ1-2; weak D call: TRBD1 (6 bases). V lost 0 bases to trimming and J lost 6 bases, with 14 bases between them. Per germline, CDR1 PRHDT and CDR2 FYEKMQ (reference sequence). CDR3 length: 15 amino acids.